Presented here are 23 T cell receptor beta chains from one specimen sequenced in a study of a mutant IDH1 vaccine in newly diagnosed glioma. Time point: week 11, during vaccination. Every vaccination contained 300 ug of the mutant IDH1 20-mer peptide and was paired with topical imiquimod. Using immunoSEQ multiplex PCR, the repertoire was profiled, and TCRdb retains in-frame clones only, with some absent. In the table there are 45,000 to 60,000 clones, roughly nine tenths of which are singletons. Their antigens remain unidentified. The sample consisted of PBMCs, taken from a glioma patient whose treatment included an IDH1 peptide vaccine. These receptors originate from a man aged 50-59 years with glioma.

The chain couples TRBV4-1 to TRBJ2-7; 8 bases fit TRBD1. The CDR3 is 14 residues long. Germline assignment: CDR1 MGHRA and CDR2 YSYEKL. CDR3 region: CASSQENLSGTGNV. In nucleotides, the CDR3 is TGCGCCAGCAGCCAAGAAAACCTCTCCGGGACAGGTAACGTC.

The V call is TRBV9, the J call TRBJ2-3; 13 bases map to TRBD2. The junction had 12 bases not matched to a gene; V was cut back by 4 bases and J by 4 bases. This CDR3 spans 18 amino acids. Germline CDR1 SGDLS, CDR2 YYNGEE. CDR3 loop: CASSPRLWTSGSSDTQYF. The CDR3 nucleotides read TGTGCCAGCAGCCCCAGACTTTGGACTAGCGGGAGCTCAGATACGCAGTATTTT.

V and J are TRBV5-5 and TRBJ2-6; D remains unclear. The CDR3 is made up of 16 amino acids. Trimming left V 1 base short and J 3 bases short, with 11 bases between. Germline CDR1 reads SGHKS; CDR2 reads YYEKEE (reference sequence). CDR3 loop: CASSLQAGVGANVLTF. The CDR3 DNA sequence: TGTGCCAGCAGCTTGCAGGCTGGGGTTGGGGCCAACGTCCTGACTTTC.

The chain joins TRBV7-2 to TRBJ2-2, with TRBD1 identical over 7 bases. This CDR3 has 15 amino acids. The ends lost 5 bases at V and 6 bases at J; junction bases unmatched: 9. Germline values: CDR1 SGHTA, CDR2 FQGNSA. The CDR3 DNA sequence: TGTGCCAGCAGCCACAGGGGTCCAGAGGCCGGGGAGCTGTTTTTT. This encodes CASSHRGPEAGELFF.

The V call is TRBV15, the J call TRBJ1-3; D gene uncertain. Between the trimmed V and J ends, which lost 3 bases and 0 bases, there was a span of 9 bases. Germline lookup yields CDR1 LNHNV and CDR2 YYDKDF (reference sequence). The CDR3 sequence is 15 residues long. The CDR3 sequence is CATSRDQHSGNTIYF. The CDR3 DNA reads TGTGCCACCAGCAGGGATCAACACTCTGGAAACACCATATATTTT.

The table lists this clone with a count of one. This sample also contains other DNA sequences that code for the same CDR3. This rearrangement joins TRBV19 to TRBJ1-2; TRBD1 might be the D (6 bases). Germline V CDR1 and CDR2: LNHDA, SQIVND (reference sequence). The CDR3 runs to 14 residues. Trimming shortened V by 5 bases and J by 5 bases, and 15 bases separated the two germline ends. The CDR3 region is CASSPDRGVYGYTF. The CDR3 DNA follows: TGTGCCAGTAGTCCGGACAGAGGGGTTTATGGCTACACCTTC.

In DNA, the CDR3 is TGTGCCAGCAGTTCTTCAGGGGGATTCCACGGGAAGACCCAGTACTTC. Its translation: CASSSSGGFHGKTQYF. The chain links TRBV6-5 to TRBJ2-5, with TRBD1 identical over 7 bases. The V segment lost 4 bases and the J segment 6 bases; nucleotides outside the gene matches: 14. Germline V CDR1 and CDR2: MNHEY, SVGAGI. The CDR3 consists of 16 residues.

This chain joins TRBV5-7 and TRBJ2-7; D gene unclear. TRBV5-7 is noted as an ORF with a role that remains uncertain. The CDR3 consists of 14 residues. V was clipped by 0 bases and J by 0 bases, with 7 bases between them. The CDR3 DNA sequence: TGTGCCAGCAGCTTGGCCCAACGCTCCTACGAGCAGTACTTC. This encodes CASSLAQRSYEQYF.

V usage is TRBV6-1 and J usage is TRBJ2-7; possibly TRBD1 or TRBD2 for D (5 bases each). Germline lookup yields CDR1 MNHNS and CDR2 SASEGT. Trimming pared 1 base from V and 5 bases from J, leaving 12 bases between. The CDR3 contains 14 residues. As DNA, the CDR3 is TGTGCCAGCAGTGAAGTGTCAGGGACGGACGAGCAGTACTTC. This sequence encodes CASSEVSGTDEQYF.

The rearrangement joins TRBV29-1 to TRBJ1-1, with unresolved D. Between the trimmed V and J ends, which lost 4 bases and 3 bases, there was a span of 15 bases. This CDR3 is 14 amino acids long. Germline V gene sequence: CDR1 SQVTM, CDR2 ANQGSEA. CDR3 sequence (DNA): TGCAGCGTTGGGTGGGGTAGAGAGGACACTGAAGCTTTCTTT. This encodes CSVGWGREDTEAFF.

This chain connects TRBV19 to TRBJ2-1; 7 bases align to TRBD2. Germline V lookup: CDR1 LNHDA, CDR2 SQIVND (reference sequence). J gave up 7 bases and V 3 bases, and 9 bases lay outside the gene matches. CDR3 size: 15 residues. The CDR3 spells CASSIAGVVQNEQFF. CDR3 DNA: TGTGCCAGTAGTATCGCGGGGGTAGTTCAGAATGAGCAGTTCTTC.

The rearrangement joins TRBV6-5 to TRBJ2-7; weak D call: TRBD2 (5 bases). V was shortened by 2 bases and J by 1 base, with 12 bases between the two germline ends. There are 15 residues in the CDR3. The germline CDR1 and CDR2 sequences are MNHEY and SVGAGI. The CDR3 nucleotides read TGTGCCAGCAGTTACGGGCCCGGAGGTTCCTACGAGCAGTACTTC. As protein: CASSYGPGGSYEQYF.

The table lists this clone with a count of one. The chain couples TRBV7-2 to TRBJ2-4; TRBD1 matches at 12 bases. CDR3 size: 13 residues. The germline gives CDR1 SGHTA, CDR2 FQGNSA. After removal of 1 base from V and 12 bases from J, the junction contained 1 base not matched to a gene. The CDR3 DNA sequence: TGTGCCAGCAGCTTAGTGGGACAGGGGGCTCAGTACTTC. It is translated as CASSLVGQGAQYF.

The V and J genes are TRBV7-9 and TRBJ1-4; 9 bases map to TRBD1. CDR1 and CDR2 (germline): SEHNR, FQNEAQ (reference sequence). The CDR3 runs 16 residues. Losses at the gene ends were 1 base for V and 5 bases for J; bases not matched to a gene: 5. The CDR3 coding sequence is TGTGCCAGCAGCTTAGGGTGGGACAGGGAAAATGAAAAACTGTTTTTT. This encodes CASSLGWDRENEKLFF.

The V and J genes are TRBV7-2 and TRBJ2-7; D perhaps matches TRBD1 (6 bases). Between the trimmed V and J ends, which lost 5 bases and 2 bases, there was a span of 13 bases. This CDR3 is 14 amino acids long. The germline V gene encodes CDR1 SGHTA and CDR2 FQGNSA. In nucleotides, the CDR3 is TGTGCCAGCAGCCTGAGGGACATCACCTACGAGCAGTACTTC. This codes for CASSLRDITYEQYF.

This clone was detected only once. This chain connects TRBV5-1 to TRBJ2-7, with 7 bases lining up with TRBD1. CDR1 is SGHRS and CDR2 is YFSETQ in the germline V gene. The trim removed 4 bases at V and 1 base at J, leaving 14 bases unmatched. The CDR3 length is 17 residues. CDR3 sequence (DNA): TGCGCCAGCAGCCCTGGGGCCGGGACAGCCGAATCCTACGAGCAGTACTTC. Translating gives CASSPGAGTAESYEQYF.

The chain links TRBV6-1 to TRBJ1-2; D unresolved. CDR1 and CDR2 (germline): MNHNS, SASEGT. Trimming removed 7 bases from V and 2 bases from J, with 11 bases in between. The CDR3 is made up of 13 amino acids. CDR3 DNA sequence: TGTGCCAGCATTGGCAGTCTGAACTATGGCTACACCTTC. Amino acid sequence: CASIGSLNYGYTF.

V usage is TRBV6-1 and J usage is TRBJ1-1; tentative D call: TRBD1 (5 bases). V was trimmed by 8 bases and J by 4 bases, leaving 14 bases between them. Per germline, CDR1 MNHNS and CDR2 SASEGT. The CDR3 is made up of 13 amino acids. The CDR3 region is CASPRDQGTEAFF. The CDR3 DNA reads TGTGCCAGCCCCCGGGACCAAGGCACTGAAGCTTTCTTT.

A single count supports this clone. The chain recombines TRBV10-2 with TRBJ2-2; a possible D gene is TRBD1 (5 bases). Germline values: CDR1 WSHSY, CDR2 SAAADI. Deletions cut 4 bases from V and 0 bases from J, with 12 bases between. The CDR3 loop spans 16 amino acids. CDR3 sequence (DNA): TGCGCCAGCAGTGCTCAGGGCAGAACGAACACCGGGGAGCTGTTTTTT. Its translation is CASSAQGRTNTGELFF.

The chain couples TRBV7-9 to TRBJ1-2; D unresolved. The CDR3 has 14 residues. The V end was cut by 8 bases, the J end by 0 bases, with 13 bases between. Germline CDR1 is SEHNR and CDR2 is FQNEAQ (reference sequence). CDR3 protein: CASGSDGSNYGYTF. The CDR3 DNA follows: TGTGCCAGCGGTTCGGACGGTTCTAACTATGGCTACACCTTC. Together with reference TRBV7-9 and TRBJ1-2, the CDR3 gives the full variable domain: DTGVSQNPRHKITKRGQNVTFRCDPISEHNRLYWYRQTLGQGPEFLTYFQNEAQLEKSRLLSDRFSAERPKGSFSTLEIQRTEQGDSAMYLCASGSDGSNYGYTFGSGTRLTVV.

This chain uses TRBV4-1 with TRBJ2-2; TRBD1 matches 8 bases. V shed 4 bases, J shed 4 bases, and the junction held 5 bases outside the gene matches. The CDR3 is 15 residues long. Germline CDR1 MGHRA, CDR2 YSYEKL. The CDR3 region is CASSLVTGGTGELFF. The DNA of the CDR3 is TGCGCCAGCAGCCTCGTTACAGGGGGCACCGGGGAGCTGTTTTTT.

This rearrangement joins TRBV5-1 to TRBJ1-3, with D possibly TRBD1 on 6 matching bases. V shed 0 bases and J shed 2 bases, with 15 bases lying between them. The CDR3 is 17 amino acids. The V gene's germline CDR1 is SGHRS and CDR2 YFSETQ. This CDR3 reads CASSLAPGVRTGNTIYF. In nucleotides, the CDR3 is TGCGCCAGCAGCTTGGCACCAGGGGTTAGAACTGGAAACACCATATATTTT.

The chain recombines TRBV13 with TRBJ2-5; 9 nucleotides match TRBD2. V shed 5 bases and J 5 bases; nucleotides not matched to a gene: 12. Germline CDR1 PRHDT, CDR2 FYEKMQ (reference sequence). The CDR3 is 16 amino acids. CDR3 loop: CASSPALSGRVETQYF. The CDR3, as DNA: TGTGCCAGCAGCCCTGCCCTTAGCGGGAGAGTGGAGACCCAGTACTTC.